The clone carrying this T cell receptor (beta chain) appeared a few times. Its target is unknown. Trimming cost V 4 bases and J 7 bases, with 14 bases left between them. This CDR3 region has 15 residues. Per the germline V gene, CDR1 is KGHSH and CDR2 is LQKENI. RNA in amounts of roughly 0.5 to 1 ug was reverse transcribed with random hexamers. Amplification of TCR beta CDR3 spanned 54 Vbeta and 13 Jbeta via immunoSEQ multiplex PCR. TCRdb independently ran MiXCR on the immunoSEQ multiplex PCR reads; one entry per CDR3 protein. The sample has roughly 160,000 distinct CDR3 sequences, 90% to 95% seen once. Healthy donors formed controls matched for age and sex. The CD8+ and CD4+ T cells were isolated magnetically using a negative isolation approach, whereas the TEMRA cells were enriched by FACS. This sample stems from a study of CD8 T cells in Susac syndrome. Overall study findings and caveats: It was acknowledged in the study that its TCR sequencing and HLA analysis involved a relatively small number of individuals.

The sequence derives from a human donor in good health. The sequenced sample consisted of CD4+ T cells from PBMCs. The J gene is TRBJ2-6, the V gene TRBV18, with D possibly being TRBD1 (6 bases). The CDR3 loop is CASSLTGIGANVLTF. Here the CDR3 DNA reads TGTGCCAGCTCACTTACAGGGATCGGAGCCAACGTCCTGACTTTC.